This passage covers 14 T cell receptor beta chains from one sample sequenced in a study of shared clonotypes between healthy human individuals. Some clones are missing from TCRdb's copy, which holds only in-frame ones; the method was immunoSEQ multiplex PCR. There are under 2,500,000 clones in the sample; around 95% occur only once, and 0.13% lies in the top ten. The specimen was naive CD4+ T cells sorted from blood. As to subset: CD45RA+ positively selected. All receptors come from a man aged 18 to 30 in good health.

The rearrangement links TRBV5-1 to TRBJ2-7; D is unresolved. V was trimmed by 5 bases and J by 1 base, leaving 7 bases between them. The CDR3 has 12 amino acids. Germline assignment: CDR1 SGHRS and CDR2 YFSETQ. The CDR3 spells CASRAQSYEQYF. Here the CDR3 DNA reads TGCGCCAGCAGAGCTCAGTCCTACGAGCAGTACTTC. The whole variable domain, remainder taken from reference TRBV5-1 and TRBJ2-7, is KAGVTQTPRYLIKTRGQQVTLSCSPISGHRSVSWYQQTPGQGLQFLFEYFSETQRNKGNFPGRFSGRQFSNSRSEMNVSTLELGDSALYLCASRAQSYEQYFGPGTRLTVT.

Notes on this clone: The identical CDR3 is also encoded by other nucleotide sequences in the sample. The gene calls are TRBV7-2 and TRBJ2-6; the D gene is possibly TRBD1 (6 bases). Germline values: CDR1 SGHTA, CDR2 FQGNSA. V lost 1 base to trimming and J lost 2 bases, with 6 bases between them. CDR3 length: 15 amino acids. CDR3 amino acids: CASSLGGPGANVLTF. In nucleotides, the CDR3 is TGTGCCAGCAGCTTAGGGGGGCCTGGGGCCAACGTCCTGACTTTC.

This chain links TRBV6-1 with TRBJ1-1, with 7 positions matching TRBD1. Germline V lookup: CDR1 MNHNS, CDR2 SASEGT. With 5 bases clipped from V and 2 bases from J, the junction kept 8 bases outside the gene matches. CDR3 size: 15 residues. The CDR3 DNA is TGTGCCAGCAGTCCACCTCAGGGGGTTAACACTGAAGCTTTCTTT. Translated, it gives CASSPPQGVNTEAFF.

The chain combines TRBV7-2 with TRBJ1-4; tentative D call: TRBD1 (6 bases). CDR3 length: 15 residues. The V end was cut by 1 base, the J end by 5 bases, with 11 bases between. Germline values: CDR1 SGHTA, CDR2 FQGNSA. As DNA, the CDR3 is TGTGCCAGCAGCTTAGTCAAGGGGGTAAATGAAAAACTGTTTTTT. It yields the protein CASSLVKGVNEKLFF.

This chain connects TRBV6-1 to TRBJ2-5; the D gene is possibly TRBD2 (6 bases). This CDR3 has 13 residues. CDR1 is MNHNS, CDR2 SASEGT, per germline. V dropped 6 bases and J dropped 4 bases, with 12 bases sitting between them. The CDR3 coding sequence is TGTGCCAGCAGAGGGACTGGACGAGAGACCCAGTACTTC. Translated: CASRGTGRETQYF.

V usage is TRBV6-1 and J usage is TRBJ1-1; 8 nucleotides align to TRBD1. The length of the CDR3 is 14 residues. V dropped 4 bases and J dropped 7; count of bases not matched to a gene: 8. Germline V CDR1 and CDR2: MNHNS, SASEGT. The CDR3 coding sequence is TGTGCCAGCAGTGTAAGACAGGGGCGGATTGAAGCTTTCTTT. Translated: CASSVRQGRIEAFF.

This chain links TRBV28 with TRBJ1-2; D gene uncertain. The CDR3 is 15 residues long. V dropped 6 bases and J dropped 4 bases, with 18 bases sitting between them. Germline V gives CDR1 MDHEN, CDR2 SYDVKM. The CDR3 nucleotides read TGTGCCAGCAGCCCCCCGGATAAGGCTTTCTATGGCTACACCTTC. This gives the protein CASSPPDKAFYGYTF.

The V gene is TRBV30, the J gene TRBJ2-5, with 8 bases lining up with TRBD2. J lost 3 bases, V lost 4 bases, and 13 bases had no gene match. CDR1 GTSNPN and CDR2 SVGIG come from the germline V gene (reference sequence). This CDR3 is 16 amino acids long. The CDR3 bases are TGTGCCTGGATTAGGTTGGGACGGGGGGGCGAAGAGACCCAGTACTTC. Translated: CAWIRLGRGGEETQYF.

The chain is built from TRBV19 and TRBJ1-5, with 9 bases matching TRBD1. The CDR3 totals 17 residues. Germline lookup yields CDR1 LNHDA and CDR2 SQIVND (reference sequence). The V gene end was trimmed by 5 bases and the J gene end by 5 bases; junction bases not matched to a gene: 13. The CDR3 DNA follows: TGTGCCAGTAGTCTGCGGGGGGACAGGGCTGCCCATCAGCCCCAGCATTTT. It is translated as CASSLRGDRAAHQPQHF.

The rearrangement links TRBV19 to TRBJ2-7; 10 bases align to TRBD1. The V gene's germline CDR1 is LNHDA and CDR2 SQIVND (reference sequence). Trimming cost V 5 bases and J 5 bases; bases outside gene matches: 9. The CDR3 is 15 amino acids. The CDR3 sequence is CASSQPGQGRHEQYF. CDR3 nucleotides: TGTGCCAGTAGTCAACCGGGACAGGGGAGGCACGAGCAGTACTTC. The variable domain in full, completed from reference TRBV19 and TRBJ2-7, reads DGGITQSPKYLFRKEGQNVTLSCEQNLNHDAMYWYRQDPGQGLRLIYYSQIVNDFQKGDIAEGYSVSREKKESFPLTVTSAQKNPTAFYLCASSQPGQGRHEQYFGPGTRLTVT.

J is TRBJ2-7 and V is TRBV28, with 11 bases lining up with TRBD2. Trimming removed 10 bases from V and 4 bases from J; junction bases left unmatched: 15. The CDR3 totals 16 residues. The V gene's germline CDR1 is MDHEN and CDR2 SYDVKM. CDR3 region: CATTRGASGGIYEQYF. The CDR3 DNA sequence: TGTGCCACCACCCGGGGAGCTAGCGGGGGGATTTACGAGCAGTACTTC.

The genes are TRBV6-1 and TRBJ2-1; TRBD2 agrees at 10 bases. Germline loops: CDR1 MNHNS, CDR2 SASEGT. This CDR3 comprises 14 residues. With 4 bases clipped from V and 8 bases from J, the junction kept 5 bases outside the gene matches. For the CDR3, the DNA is TGTGCCAGCAGTGTTAGCGGGGGGTACTATGAGCAGTTCTTC. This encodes CASSVSGGYYEQFF.

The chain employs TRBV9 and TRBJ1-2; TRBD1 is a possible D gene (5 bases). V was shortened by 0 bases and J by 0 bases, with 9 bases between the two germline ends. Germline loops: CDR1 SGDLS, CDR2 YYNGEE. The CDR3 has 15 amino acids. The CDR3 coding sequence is TGTGCCAGCAGCGTAGCTGGGGGAGCTAACTATGGCTACACCTTC. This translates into CASSVAGGANYGYTF.

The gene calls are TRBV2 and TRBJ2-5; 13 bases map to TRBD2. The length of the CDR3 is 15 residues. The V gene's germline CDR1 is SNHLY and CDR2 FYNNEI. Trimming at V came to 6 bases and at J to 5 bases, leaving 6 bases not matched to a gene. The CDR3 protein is CASSGGTSGMETQYF. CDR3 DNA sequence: TGTGCCAGCAGCGGGGGGACTAGCGGGATGGAGACCCAGTACTTC.